This T cell receptor (beta chain) was identified during a study of patients and donors after allogeneic stem cell transplantation. V was pared by 4 bases and J by 9 bases, with 16 bases between. CDR3 length equals 15 residues. Germline CDR1 is MNHEY and CDR2 is SVGAGI. TCRdb re-called the RT-PCR reads through MiXCR, storing one row per CDR3 protein. The sample carries 20,000 to 30,000 distinct CDR3 sequences, about 8% recorded once. This clonotype was found a few times. The V gene is TRBV6-5, the J gene TRBJ1-6, with a possible D match to TRBD1 (6 bases). Sequencing was carried out using blood, either unsorted or a sorted T cell fraction (not recorded which). The clonotype originates from a human donor who was either an allogeneic HSCT recipient or a stem cell or donor lymphocyte infusion donor (not recorded which). It is not recorded whose cells these are; they may come from a transplant donor. CDR3 protein: CASSFGGGLGSPLHF. Here the CDR3 DNA reads TGTGCCAGCAGTTTCGGGGGGGGGCTGGGTTCACCCCTCCACTTT.